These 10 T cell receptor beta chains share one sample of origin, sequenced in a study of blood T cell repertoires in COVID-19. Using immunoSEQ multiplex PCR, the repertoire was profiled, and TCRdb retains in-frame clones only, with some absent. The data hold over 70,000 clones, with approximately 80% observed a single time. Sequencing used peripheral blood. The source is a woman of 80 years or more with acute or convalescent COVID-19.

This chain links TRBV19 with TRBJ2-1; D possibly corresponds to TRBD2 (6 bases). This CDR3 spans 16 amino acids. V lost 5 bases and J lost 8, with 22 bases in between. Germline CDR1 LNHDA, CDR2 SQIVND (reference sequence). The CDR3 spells CASSPRGGGGAHEQFF. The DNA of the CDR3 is TGTGCCAGTAGTCCCCGTGGCGGCGGCGGGGCCCATGAGCAGTTCTTC.

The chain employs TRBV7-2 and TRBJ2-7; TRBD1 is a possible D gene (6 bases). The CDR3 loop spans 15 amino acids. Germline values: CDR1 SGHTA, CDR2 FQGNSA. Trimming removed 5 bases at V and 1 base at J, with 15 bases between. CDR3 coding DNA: TGTGCCAGCAGCCCAATAGCCGGGACATCCTACGAGCAGTACTTC. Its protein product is CASSPIAGTSYEQYF.

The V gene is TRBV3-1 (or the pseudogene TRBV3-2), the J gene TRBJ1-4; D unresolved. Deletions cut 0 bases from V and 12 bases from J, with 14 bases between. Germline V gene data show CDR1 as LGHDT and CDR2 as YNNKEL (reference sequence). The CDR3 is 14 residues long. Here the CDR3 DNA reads TGTGCCAGCAGCCAAGAAGACACCGGTAGTGAACTGTTTTTT. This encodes CASSQEDTGSELFF.

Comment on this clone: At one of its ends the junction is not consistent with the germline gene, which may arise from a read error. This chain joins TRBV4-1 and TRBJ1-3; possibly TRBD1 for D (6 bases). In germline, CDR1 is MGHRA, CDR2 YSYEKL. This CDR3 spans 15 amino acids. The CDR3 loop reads CASGQPGVSGNTIYF. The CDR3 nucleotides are TGCGCCAGCGGCCAACCAGGGGTCTCTGGAAACACCATATATTTT.

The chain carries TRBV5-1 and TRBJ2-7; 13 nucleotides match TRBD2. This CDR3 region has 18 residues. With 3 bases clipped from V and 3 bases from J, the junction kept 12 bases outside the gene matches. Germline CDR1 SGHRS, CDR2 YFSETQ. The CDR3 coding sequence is TGCGCCAGCAGCTCGGCACCGCCGGGGACTAGCGGGATCTACGAGCAGTACTTC. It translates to CASSSAPPGTSGIYEQYF.

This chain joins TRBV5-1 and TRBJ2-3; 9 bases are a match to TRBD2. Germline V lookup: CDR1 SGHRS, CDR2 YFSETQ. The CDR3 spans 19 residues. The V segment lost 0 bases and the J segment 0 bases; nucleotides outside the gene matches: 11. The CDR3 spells CASSLELSGSLFSTDTQYF. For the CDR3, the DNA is TGCGCCAGCAGCTTGGAGCTTAGCGGGAGCCTCTTTAGCACAGATACGCAGTATTTT.

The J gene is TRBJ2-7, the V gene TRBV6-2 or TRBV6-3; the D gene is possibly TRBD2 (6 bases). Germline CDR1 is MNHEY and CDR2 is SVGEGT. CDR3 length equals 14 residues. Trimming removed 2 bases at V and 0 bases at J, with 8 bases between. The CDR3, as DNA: TGTGCCAGCAGTTACGACGGGAGCTCCTACGAGCAGTACTTC. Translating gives CASSYDGSSYEQYF.

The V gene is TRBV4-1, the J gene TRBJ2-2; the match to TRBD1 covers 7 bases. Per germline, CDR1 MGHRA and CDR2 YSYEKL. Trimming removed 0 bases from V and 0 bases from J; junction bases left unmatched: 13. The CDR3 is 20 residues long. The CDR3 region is CASSQEKAWTGITNTGELFF. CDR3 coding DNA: TGCGCCAGCAGCCAAGAAAAAGCTTGGACAGGCATAACGAACACCGGGGAGCTGTTTTTT.

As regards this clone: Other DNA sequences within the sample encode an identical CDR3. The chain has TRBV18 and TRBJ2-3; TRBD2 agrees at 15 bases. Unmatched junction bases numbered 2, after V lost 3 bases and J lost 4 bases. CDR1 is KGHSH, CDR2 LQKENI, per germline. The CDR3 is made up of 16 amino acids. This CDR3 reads CASSPRTSGGADTQYF. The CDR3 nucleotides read TGTGCCAGCTCACCCCGGACTAGCGGGGGGGCAGATACGCAGTATTTT.

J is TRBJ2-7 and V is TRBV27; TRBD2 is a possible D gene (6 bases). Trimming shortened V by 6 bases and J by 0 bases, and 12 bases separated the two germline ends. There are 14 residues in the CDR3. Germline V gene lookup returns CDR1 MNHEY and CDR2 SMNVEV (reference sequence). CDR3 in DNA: TGTGCCAGCAGCCGGGACTTAAACTCCTACGAGCAGTACTTC. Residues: CASSRDLNSYEQYF.